The present T cell receptor (beta chain) was sequenced within a study of shared clonotypes between healthy human individuals. Deep was the level at which the assay was run. Sequencing used immunoSEQ multiplex PCR; TCRdb keeps in-frame clones, though not all of them. In the table there are about 2.4 million clones, approximately 92% of which are singletons. Germline lookup yields CDR1 LNHDA and CDR2 SQIVND (reference sequence). CDR3 length: 15 amino acids. Trimming took 4 bases from V and 9 from J, leaving 16 bases between them. Negatively enriched CD4+ T cells were divided by CD45RA into naive and memory. To note about this clone: The antigen remains unidentified.

Study-level results: Rarefaction showed sorted-subset sequencing was incomplete despite large depth. Naive subsets, compared against memory subsets, generally had larger estimated richness values.

The rearrangement uses TRBV19 and TRBJ1-6; no firm D call. Sequencing was done on a sample of naive CD4+ T cells sorted from blood. Subset here: CD45RA+ positively selected. This receptor was taken from a man aged 18 to 29 in good health. CDR3 in amino acids: CASSTRQGVGSPLHF. CDR3 nucleotide sequence: TGTGCCAGTAGTACCCGCCAAGGCGTGGGTTCACCCCTCCACTTT.